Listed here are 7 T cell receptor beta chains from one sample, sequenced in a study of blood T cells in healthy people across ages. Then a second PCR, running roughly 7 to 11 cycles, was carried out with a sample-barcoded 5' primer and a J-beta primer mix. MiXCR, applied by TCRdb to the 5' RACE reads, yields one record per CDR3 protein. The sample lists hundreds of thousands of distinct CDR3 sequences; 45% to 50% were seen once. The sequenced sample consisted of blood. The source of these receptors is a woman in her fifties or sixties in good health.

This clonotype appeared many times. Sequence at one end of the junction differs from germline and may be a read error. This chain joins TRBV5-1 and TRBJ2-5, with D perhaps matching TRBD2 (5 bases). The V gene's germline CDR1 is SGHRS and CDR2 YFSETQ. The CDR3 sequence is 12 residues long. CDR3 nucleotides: TGTGCCAGCAGCTTAGCGCAGGAGACCCAGTACTTC. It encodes CASSLAQETQYF.

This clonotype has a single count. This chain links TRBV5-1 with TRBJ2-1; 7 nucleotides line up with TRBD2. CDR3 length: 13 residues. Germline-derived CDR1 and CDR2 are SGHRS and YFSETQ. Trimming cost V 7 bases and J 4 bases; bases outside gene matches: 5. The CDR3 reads CASGLAEYNEQFF. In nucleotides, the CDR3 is TGCGCCAGCGGGCTAGCGGAGTACAATGAGCAGTTCTTC.

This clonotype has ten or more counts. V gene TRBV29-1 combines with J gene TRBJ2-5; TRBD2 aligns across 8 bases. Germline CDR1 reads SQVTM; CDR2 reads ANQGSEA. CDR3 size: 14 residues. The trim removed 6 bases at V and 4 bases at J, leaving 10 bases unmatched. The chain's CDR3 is CSVGSGLAGETQYF. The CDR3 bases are TGCAGCGTAGGATCCGGACTAGCAGGAGAGACCCAGTACTTC.

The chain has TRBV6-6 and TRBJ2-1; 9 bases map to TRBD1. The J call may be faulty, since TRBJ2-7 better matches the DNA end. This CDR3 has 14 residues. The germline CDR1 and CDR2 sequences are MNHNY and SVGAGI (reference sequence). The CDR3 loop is CATIDRGGTYEQYF. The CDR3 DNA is TGTGCCACCATAGACAGGGGGGGAACGTATGAGCAGTACTTC.

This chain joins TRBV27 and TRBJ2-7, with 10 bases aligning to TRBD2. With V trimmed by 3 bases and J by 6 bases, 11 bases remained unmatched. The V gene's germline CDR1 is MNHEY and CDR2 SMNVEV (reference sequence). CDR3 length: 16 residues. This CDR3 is CASSFQGASGSSEQYF. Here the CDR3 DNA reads TGTGCCAGCAGTTTTCAAGGTGCTAGCGGGAGCTCCGAGCAGTACTTC.

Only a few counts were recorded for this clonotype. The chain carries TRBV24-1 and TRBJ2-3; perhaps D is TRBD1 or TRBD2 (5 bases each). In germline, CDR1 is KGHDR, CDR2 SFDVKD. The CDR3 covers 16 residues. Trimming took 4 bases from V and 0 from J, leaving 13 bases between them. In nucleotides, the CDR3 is TGTGCCACCAGTGACCCGGGGACGCGGAGCACAGATACGCAGTATTTT. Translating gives CATSDPGTRSTDTQYF.

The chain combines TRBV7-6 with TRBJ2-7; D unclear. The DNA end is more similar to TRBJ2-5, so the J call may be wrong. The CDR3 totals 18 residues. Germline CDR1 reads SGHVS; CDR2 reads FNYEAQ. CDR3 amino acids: CASSRNFITKDGQETQYF. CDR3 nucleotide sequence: TGTGCCAGCAGCCGAAACTTTATAACCAAGGACGGCCAAGAGACCCAGTACTTC.